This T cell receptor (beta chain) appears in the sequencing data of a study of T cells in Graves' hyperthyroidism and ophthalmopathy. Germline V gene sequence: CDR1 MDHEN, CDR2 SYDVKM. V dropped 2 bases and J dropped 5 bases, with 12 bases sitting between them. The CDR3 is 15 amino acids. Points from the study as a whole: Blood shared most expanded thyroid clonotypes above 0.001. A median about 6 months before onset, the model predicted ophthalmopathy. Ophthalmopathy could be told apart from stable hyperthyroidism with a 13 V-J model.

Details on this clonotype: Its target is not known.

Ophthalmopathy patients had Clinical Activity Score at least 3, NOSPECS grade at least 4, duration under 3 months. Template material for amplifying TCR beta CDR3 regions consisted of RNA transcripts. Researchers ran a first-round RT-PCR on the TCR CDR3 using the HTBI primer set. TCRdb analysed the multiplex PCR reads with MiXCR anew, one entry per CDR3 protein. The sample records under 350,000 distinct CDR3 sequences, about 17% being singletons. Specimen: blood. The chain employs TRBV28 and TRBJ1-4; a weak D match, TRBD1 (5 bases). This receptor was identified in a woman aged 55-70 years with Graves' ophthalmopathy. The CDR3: CASSLPGGGNEKLFF. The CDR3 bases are TGTGCCAGCAGTTTACCGGGGGGGGGAAATGAAAAACTGTTTTTT.